This T cell receptor (beta chain) was sequenced during a study of response to subunit inactivated influenza vaccine. TCRdb re-called the RT-PCR reads through MiXCR, storing one row per CDR3 protein. The sample records roughly 710,000 distinct CDR3 sequences, 11% to 15% being singletons. CDR3 size: 13 residues. Germline CDR1 is SQVTM and CDR2 is ANQGSEA. Trimming shortened V by 3 bases and J by 2 bases, and 10 bases separated the two germline ends. Overall study findings and caveats: Every seasonal influenza vaccination brings in few new T cells, the authors suggested.

Turning to this clonotype: Its antigen remains unknown.

The genes are TRBV29-1 and TRBJ1-1, with a weak D call TRBD1 (5 bases). Sequenced here: PBMCs from blood, sampled roughly 2 weeks before vaccination. This TCR was sampled from a man aged 50 or older who received an inactivated influenza vaccine. In DNA, the CDR3 is TGCAGCGTTGACCGACAGAGAAACACTGAAGCTTTCTTT. It codes for CSVDRQRNTEAFF. The variable domain in full, with the rest retrieved from reference TRBV29-1 and TRBJ1-1, is SAVISQKPSRDICQRGTSLTIQCQVDSQVTMMFWYRQQPGQSLTLIATANQGSEATYESGFVIDKFPISRPNLTFSTLTVSNMSPEDSSIYLCSVDRQRNTEAFFGQGTRLTVV.